This TCR beta chain was recovered during a study of shared clonotypes between healthy human individuals. About the study: Each donor contributed plates that comprised three CD4 naive, three CD4 memory, two CD8 naive and one CD8 memory.

As for this clone: Antigen unknown. A junction boundary mismatches the germline segment, possibly from a read error.

Using around 180 ng DNA, tens of thousands of T cell genomes, the sorted-subset replicate PCRs were run. Sequencing used immunoSEQ multiplex PCR; TCRdb keeps in-frame clones, though not all of them. The sample shows 640,000 or so clones, about two thirds of them seen only once. Study-wide results and limits: The four-donor shared clonotypes exceeded non-shared clonotypes in generation probability, with non-shared ones scoring lower.

The CDR3 is made up of 15 amino acids. Looked up from germline, CDR1 is SGHNT and CDR2 is YENEEA. This sequence was found in a woman between 25 and 40 years old in good health. The sequencing input was memory CD4+ T cells sorted from blood. The subset was: CD45RA-negative fraction. The V gene is TRBV11-3, the J gene TRBJ2-1; the D is unclear. The CDR3 sequence is CASSLGDSTVHEQFF. CDR3 nucleotide sequence: TGTGCCAGCAGTTTAGGAGACTCCACGGTACATGAGCAGTTCTTC.